A single sample is the source of the 19 T cell receptor beta chains below, sequenced in a study of radiation and T cells in renal cell carcinoma (dated by TCRdb to 2018 to 2020). Reading the label with the study, this specimen's time point is: tumor resected at nephrectomy. The treatment or condition label, read with the paper, signifies: treatment-naive control, cytoreductive nephrectomy. The method behind the library was the immunoSEQ multiplex PCR assay. TCRdb holds this immuneACCESS table with in-frame rearrangements only. Some clones are missing; in checked studies, unresolved V genes explain under half, and the rest has no known cause. For this sample there are about 10,000 clones; around 50% appear just once. The ten most abundant clones make up more than 7.5% of the sample. The sample consisted of tumor tissue, taken from a patient whose treatment was nephrectomy without radiotherapy. The source is a man between 35 and 55 years old with renal cell carcinoma.

This clone showed up just a few times. The sample holds other DNA sequences that translate to the same CDR3. The J gene is TRBJ1-2, the V gene TRBV4-1; D gene ambiguous. V was cut by 0 bases and J by 2 bases, with 4 bases left in between. The CDR3 is 13 amino acids. Germline loops: CDR1 MGHRA, CDR2 YSYEKL. This chain's CDR3 is CASSQESNYGYTF. Written as DNA, the CDR3 is TGCGCCAGCAGCCAAGAAAGCAACTATGGCTACACCTTC.

This chain uses TRBV28 with TRBJ2-3; weak D call: TRBD2 (6 bases). The germline CDR1 and CDR2 sequences are MDHEN and SYDVKM. This CDR3 region has 14 residues. V was shortened by 5 bases and J by 2 bases, with 11 bases between the two germline ends. The CDR3 region is CASSRTTYTDTQYF. In nucleotides, the CDR3 is TGTGCCAGCAGTCGGACTACCTACACAGATACGCAGTATTTT.

The V call is TRBV30, the J call TRBJ2-2; D gene ambiguous. Trimming cost V 0 bases and J 4 bases, with 9 bases left between them. CDR3 length: 14 residues. CDR1 is GTSNPN, CDR2 SVGIG, per germline (reference sequence). CDR3 loop: CAWSVVSVTGELFF. The CDR3 DNA is TGTGCCTGGAGTGTCGTGAGCGTCACCGGGGAGCTGTTTTTT.

In its sample, this clone was seen once. The chain joins TRBV30 to TRBJ1-2, with D possibly matching TRBD1 (5 bases). Trimming left V 5 bases short and J 2 bases short, with 15 bases between. The germline gives CDR1 GTSNPN, CDR2 SVGIG (reference sequence). The CDR3 sequence is 14 residues long. CDR3 residues: CAWGRPGHNYGYTF. In DNA, the CDR3 is TGTGCCTGGGGTAGGCCAGGACACAACTATGGCTACACCTTC. The entire variable domain, with the rest obtained from reference TRBV30 and TRBJ1-2, is as follows: SQTIHQWPATLVQPVGSPLSLECTVEGTSNPNLYWYRQAAGRGLQLLFYSVGIGQISSEVPQNLSASRPQDRQFILSSKKLLLSDSGFYLCAWGRPGHNYGYTFGSGTRLTVV.

V is TRBV11-2 and J is TRBJ2-7; D remains unclear. CDR3 size: 13 residues. V lost 0 bases and J 6 bases, leaving 9 bases between the germline ends. Germline V CDR1 and CDR2: SGHAT, FQNNGV. The CDR3 spells CASSLELGIEQYF. The CDR3 DNA reads TGTGCCAGCAGCTTAGAATTGGGGATCGAGCAGTACTTC.

The chain is built from TRBV5-4 and TRBJ2-7; TRBD2 agrees at 10 bases. Germline CDR1 SGHNT, CDR2 YYREEE (reference sequence). The V segment lost 1 base and the J segment 3 bases; nucleotides outside the gene matches: 4. The CDR3 sequence is 15 residues long. The CDR3 reads CASSLRASGSYEQYF. The CDR3 nucleotides read TGTGCCAGCAGCTTGCGCGCTAGCGGGAGCTACGAGCAGTACTTC.

This sequence joins TRBV7-3 and TRBJ2-1, with TRBD2 identical over 9 bases. CDR3 length: 13 residues. Germline V gene data show CDR1 as SGHTA and CDR2 as FQGTGA. The V segment lost 3 bases and the J segment 7 bases; nucleotides outside the gene matches: 1. As DNA, the CDR3 is TGTGCCAGCAGCTTCCTAGCGGGAAATGAGCAGTTCTTC. Translating gives CASSFLAGNEQFF.

The rearrangement uses TRBV11-2 and TRBJ2-7, with TRBD2 identical over 11 bases. Trimming took 5 bases from V and 3 from J; bases not matched to a gene: 3. The CDR3 loop spans 14 amino acids. The germline V gene encodes CDR1 SGHAT and CDR2 FQNNGV. The CDR3: CASSPGTSGYEQYF. The CDR3 nucleotides are TGTGCCAGCAGCCCCGGGACTAGCGGCTACGAGCAGTACTTC. Drawing the rest from reference TRBV11-2 and TRBJ2-7, the complete variable domain is EAGVAQSPRYKIIEKRQSVAFWCNPISGHATLYWYQQILGQGPKLLIQFQNNGVVDDSQLPKDRFSAERLKGVDSTLKIQPAKLEDSAVYLCASSPGTSGYEQYFGPGTRLTVT.

The V gene is TRBV12-5, the J gene TRBJ2-1; 13 bases line up with TRBD2. The germline V gene encodes CDR1 LGHNT and CDR2 FRNRAP. The ends lost 0 bases at V and 5 bases at J; junction bases unmatched: 10. The CDR3 covers 19 residues. CDR3 loop: CASGLVLLPGLAGDNEQFF. The CDR3 nucleotides are TGTGCTAGTGGTTTGGTACTCCTCCCCGGACTAGCGGGAGACAATGAGCAGTTCTTC.

The chain is built from TRBV6-1 and TRBJ2-2; 7 nucleotides align to TRBD2. The CDR3 is made up of 14 amino acids. J lost 3 bases, V lost 10 bases, and 8 bases had no gene match. Germline CDR1 reads MNHNS; CDR2 reads SASEGT. The CDR3 reads CATRAGPYTGELFF. In DNA form, the CDR3 reads TGTGCCACCCGAGCGGGACCCTACACCGGGGAGCTGTTTTTT.

The genes are TRBV7-9 and TRBJ2-5; 8 nucleotides match TRBD1. Trimming took 3 bases from V and 2 from J; bases not matched to a gene: 2. The CDR3 sequence is 14 residues long. The germline gives CDR1 SEHNR, CDR2 FQNEAQ (reference sequence). The CDR3 DNA is TGTGCCAGCAGCTTCGACAGGGGTCAAGAGACCCAGTACTTC. Translation: CASSFDRGQETQYF.

This clone came up a few times. The V and J genes are TRBV4-1 and TRBJ2-7; unclear D gene. Germline V gene sequence: CDR1 MGHRA, CDR2 YSYEKL. The germline V and J ends were trimmed by 0 bases and 1 base, with 13 bases remaining between them. This CDR3 is built from 16 residues. CDR3 nucleotide sequence: TGCGCCAGCAGCCAAGATTTTATGAGGAGTTCCTACGAGCAGTACGTC. The encoded protein is CASSQDFMRSSYEQYV.

In this sample, this clone turned up a few times. This chain joins TRBV4-3 and TRBJ2-1, with D possibly being TRBD1 or TRBD2 (6 bases each). V shed 1 base and J shed 9 bases, with 13 bases lying between them. CDR1 LGHNA and CDR2 YSLEER come from the germline V gene. The CDR3 runs 14 residues. The CDR3 region is CASSQAGGRSEQFF. Here the CDR3 DNA reads TGCGCCAGCAGCCAAGCTGGGGGGCGGTCTGAGCAGTTCTTC.

This clone appeared once. The chain is built from TRBV5-8 and TRBJ1-1, with D possibly being TRBD1 (6 bases). V was trimmed by 7 bases and J by 1 base, leaving 17 bases between them. Per germline, CDR1 SGHTS and CDR2 YDEGEE. The CDR3 has 15 residues. The DNA of the CDR3 is TGTGCCAGCTGGAGGGGGGTCGCAGGGAACACTGAAGCTTTCTTT. Amino acids: CASWRGVAGNTEAFF.

Details on this clone: Other nucleotide sequences in the sample specify the same CDR3. V usage is TRBV27 and J usage is TRBJ2-1; 11 bases align to TRBD2. V dropped 6 bases and J dropped 6; count of bases not matched to a gene: 7. This CDR3 is 15 amino acids long. CDR1 and CDR2 from the germline V gene are MNHEY and SMNVEV (reference sequence). The CDR3 region is CASSSGTSGRNEQFF. CDR3 nucleotides: TGTGCCAGCAGCTCCGGGACTAGCGGTCGCAATGAGCAGTTCTTC.

CDR3 nucleotides: TGTGCCAGCAGTTCTTCCCAGGGTCTAGCGGGAGGCCTTATGTATGAGCAGTTCTTC. Encoded protein: CASSSSQGLAGGLMYEQFF. The chain links TRBV28 to TRBJ2-1; 11 nucleotides line up with TRBD2. Germline V gene lookup returns CDR1 MDHEN and CDR2 SYDVKM. The CDR3 length is 19 residues. V trimming: 4 bases; J trimming: 8 bases; junction bases outside the gene matches: 19.

The chain combines TRBV7-9 with TRBJ2-1; 7 bases are shared with TRBD2. V shed 5 bases, J shed 0 bases, and the junction held 7 bases outside the gene matches. Germline CDR1 is SEHNR and CDR2 is FQNEAQ (reference sequence). This CDR3 is built from 16 residues. CDR3 residues: CASSESGDYSYNEQFF. The CDR3 nucleotides are TGTGCCAGCAGCGAGAGCGGGGATTACTCCTACAATGAGCAGTTCTTC.

The chain combines TRBV9 with TRBJ2-3, with D uncertain. CDR3 length: 11 residues. V was pared by 0 bases and J by 6 bases, with 2 bases between. Per the germline V gene, CDR1 is SGDLS and CDR2 is YYNGEE. As DNA, the CDR3 is TGTGCCAGCAGCGTAGACGATACGCAGTATTTT. This encodes CASSVDDTQYF.

The chain uses TRBV6-1 and TRBJ1-2; D ambiguous. The CDR3 is made up of 13 amino acids. Germline-derived CDR1 and CDR2 are MNHNS and SASEGT. Trimming shortened V by 6 bases and J by 8 bases, and 16 bases separated the two germline ends. As DNA, the CDR3 is TGTGCCAGCAGCCTATTATCCCGTGAGGGCTACACCTTC. Protein product: CASSLLSREGYTF.